This passage covers 7 T cell receptor beta chains from one sample sequenced in a study of identical twins. One entry per CDR3 protein, called by TCRdb with MiXCR from the 5' RACE reads. The sample lists 230,000 or so distinct CDR3 sequences, approximately 8.3% occurring once. This same sample was also taken into another study, of yellow fever vaccine responses in identical twins.

The specimen was CD8+ T cells sorted from blood. These receptors originate from a woman aged 18-29 years in good health.

The table lists this clonotype with many counts. This rearrangement joins TRBV7-9 to TRBJ2-3; D perhaps matches TRBD1 (5 bases). Germline assignment: CDR1 SEHNR and CDR2 FQNEAQ (reference sequence). V was cut by 5 bases and J by 6 bases, with 12 bases left in between. The CDR3 extends over 13 amino acids. CDR3: CASSRPAGDTQYF. In nucleotides, the CDR3 is TGTGCCAGCAGCCGCCCGGCAGGGGATACGCAGTATTTT.

There are a few counts of this clonotype. J is TRBJ2-5 and V is TRBV11-2; the match to TRBD1 covers 8 bases. The CDR3 has 15 residues. The junction had 5 bases not matched to a gene; V was cut back by 3 bases and J by 2 bases. The V gene's germline CDR1 is SGHAT and CDR2 FQNNGV. The CDR3, as DNA: TGTGCCAGCAGCTTGGGAACAGGGGGTCAAGAGACCCAGTACTTC. It codes for CASSLGTGGQETQYF.

This clonotype occurred many times. The chain is built from TRBV5-6 and TRBJ2-7, with D possibly matching TRBD1 (5 bases). This CDR3 comprises 13 residues. V was pared by 5 bases and J by 1 base, with 10 bases between. The germline gives CDR1 SGHDT, CDR2 YYEEEE. The CDR3 here is CASSLTVSYEQYF. For the CDR3, the DNA is TGTGCCAGCAGTCTGACAGTTTCCTACGAGCAGTACTTC. Full variable domain (outside the CDR3, taken from reference TRBV5-6 and TRBJ2-7): DAGVTQSPTHLIKTRGQQVTLRCSPKSGHDTVSWYQQALGQGPQFIFQYYEEEERQRGNFPDRFSGHQFPNYSSELNVNALLLGDSALYLCASSLTVSYEQYFGPGTRLTVT.

This clonotype was detected a few times. The chain's CDR3 is CASSTDIGQVEQYF. CDR3 nucleotides: TGTGCCAGCAGTACCGATATAGGACAGGTAGAGCAGTACTTC. V usage is TRBV27 and J usage is TRBJ2-7; 7 positions match TRBD1. The length of the CDR3 is 14 residues. Per the germline V gene, CDR1 is MNHEY and CDR2 is SMNVEV (reference sequence). J gave up 7 bases and V 5 bases, and 11 bases lay outside the gene matches.

This clonotype was recorded at least ten times. V usage is TRBV5-5 and J usage is TRBJ2-1, with TRBD1 as a possible D gene (6 bases). The V end was cut by 2 bases, the J end by 7 bases, with 13 bases between. This CDR3 has 14 amino acids. In germline, CDR1 is SGHKS, CDR2 YYEKEE (reference sequence). The CDR3 nucleotides read TGTGCCAGCAGCTTAGGACAGTTACTGAATGAGCAGTTCTTC. Translated: CASSLGQLLNEQFF.

With regard to this clonotype: Germline and junction disagree at one end, which may indicate a read error. This chain joins TRBV7-7 and TRBJ2-1, with D perhaps matching TRBD2 (5 bases). Germline assignment: CDR1 SSHAT and CDR2 FNYEAQ (reference sequence). The CDR3 sequence is 14 residues long. CDR3 in DNA: TGTGCTAGCAGCTTAGGCCTAGGCGGGAATGAGCAGTTCTTC. It translates to CASSLGLGGNEQFF.

This chain uses TRBV30 with TRBJ2-3, with D possibly TRBD1 on 6 matching bases. The CDR3 extends over 15 amino acids. From germline, CDR1 is GTSNPN and CDR2 SVGIG (reference sequence). V lost 2 bases to trimming and J lost 2 bases, with 14 bases between them. The CDR3: CAWSLGQTLTDTQYF. The CDR3 DNA follows: TGTGCCTGGAGTCTCGGACAGACACTCACAGATACGCAGTATTTT.